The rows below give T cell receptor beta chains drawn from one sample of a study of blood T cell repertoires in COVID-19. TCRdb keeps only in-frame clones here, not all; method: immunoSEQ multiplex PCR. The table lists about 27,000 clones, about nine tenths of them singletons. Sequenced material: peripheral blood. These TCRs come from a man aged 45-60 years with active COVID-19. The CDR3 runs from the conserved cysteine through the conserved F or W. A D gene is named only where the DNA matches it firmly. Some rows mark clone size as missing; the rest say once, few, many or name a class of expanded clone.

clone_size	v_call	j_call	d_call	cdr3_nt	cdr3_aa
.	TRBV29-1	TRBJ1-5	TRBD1	TGCAGCGTTTTGACAGGGGGAAATCAGCCCCAGCATTTT	CSVLTGGNQPQHF
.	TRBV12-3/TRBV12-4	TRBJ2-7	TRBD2	TGTGCCAGCAGTTTCCGCGGGGGGGGCGAGCAGTACTTC	CASSFRGGGEQYF
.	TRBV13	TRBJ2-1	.	TGTGCCAGCAGCCCTCGGACAGCGTACAATGAGCAGTTCTTC	CASSPRTAYNEQFF
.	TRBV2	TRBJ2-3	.	TGTGCCAGCAGTGGAGGATTTGGGTTAACAGATACGCAGTATTTT	CASSGGFGLTDTQYF
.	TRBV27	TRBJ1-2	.	TGTGCCAGCATAACGGGCTATGGCTACACCTTC	CASITGYGYTF
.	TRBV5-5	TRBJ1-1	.	TGTGCCAGCAGCTACCTGGGCCCGGGGGGCACTGAAGCTTTCTTT	CASSYLGPGGTEAFF
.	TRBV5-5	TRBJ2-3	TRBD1	TGTGCCAGCAGCTCTCTTCAGGGGGCCGATACGCAGTATTTT	CASSSLQGADTQYF
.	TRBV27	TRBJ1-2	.	TGTGCCAGCAGTTCACGACAGGCGCCCAGTGGCTACACCTTC	CASSSRQAPSGYTF
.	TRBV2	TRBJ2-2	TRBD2	TGTGCCAGCAGTAGCAGCGGGAGTGGAGGGGAGCTGTTTTTT	CASSSSGSGGELFF
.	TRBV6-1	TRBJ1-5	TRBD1	TGTGCCAGCAGTGAATTAAGGGGGACAGGGGGAAGTCAGCCCCAGCATTTT	CASSELRGTGGSQPQHF
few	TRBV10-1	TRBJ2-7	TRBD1	TGCGCCAGCAGTGAGGTGGGACAGGGCTACGAGCAGTACTTC	CASSEVGQGYEQYF
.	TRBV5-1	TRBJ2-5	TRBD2	TGCGCCAGCAGCTTGAACGGGCGGGGGGCAGAAGAGACCCAGTACTTC	CASSLNGRGAEETQYF
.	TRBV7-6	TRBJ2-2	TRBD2	TGTGCCAGCAGCTTAGGGGCGGGAGGGCCCGGCACCGGGGAGCTGTTTTTT	CASSLGAGGPGTGELFF
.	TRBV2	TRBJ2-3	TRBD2	TGTGCCAGCAGTGCACGTGCTAGCGGGGGGGCTAAGACAGATACGCAGTATTTT	CASSARASGGAKTDTQYF
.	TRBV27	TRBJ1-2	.	TGTGCCAGCAGTTCCACAGGGATCTCCCCCTATGGCTACACCTTC	CASSSTGISPYGYTF
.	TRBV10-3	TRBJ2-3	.	TGTGCCATCAGCCCAGATGGCACAGATACGCAGTATTTT	CAISPDGTDTQYF
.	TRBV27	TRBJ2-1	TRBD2	TGTGCCAGCAGTTTCGAGCGGGGATACAATGAGCAGTTCTTC	CASSFERGYNEQFF
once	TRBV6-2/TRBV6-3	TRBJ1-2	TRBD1	TGTGCCAGCAGTTACAAGGGGGCGGATGGCTACACCTTC	CASSYKGADGYTF
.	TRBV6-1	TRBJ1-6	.	TGTGCCAGCAGTGAAGGATACAGCTCCTATAATTCACCCCTCCACTTT	CASSEGYSSYNSPLHF
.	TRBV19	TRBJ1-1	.	TGTGCCAGTAGTATCCAAGGAGTCATGAACACTGAAGCTTTCTTT	CASSIQGVMNTEAFF
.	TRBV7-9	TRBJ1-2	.	TGTGCCAGCAGCCCCTACTTAGAGGGCTACACCTTC	CASSPYLEGYTF
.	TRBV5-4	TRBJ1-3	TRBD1	TGTGCCAGCAGCGACAATAAACAGGGGTGGGGAAACACCATATATTTT	CASSDNKQGWGNTIYF
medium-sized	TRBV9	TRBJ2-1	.	TGTGCCAGCAGCGTAGATGGGGCGACACACAATGAGCAGTTCTTC	CASSVDGATHNEQFF
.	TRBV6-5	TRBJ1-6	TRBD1	TGTGCCAGCACCCGGGACAGGGCTCGATCACCCCTCCACTTT	CASTRDRARSPLHF
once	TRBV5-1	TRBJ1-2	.	TGCGCCAGCAGCTTGGACAGCACTTATGGCTACACCTTC	CASSLDSTYGYTF
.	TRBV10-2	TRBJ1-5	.	TGCGCCAGCGGCACAGGAGTTCGGAACAATCAGCCCCAGCATTTT	CASGTGVRNNQPQHF
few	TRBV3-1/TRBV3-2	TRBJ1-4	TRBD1	TGTGCCGCCGGTGGACAGGTCAATGAAAAACTGTTTTTT	CAAGGQVNEKLFF
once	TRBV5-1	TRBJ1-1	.	TGCGCCAGCAGCTTGTTCACATCGGGGACTGAAGCTTTCTTT	CASSLFTSGTEAFF
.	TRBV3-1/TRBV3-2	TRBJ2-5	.	TGTGCCAGCAGCCAAGATGCAGACATGTACCAAGAGACCCAGTACTTC	CASSQDADMYQETQYF
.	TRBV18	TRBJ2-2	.	TGTGCCAGCTCACCGAATGTCGGGGGAAACACCGGGGAGCTGTTTTTT	CASSPNVGGNTGELFF
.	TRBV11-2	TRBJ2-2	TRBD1	TGTGCCAGCAGCTTAGGCCACAGGGGTGGTACCGGGGAGCTGTTTTTT	CASSLGHRGGTGELFF
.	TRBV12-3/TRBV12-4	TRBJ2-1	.	TGTGCCAGCAGTCCCACAGGGAGTCAGCAGTTCTTC	CASSPTGSQQFF
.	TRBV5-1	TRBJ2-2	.	TGCGCCAGCAGCGCCCCGGACACCGGGGAGCTGTTTTTT	CASSAPDTGELFF
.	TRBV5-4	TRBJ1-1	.	TGTGCCAGCATGACAGCCATGAACACTGAAGCTTTCTTT	CASMTAMNTEAFF
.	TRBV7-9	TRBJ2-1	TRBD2	TGTGCCAGCAGCTTCATCCGCCTAGCGGTCAATGAGCAGTTCTTC	CASSFIRLAVNEQFF
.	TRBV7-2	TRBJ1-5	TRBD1	TGTGCCAGCAGCAACAGACAGGGGGTGGGCGTTCAGCATTTT	CASSNRQGVGVQHF
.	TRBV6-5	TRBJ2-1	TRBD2	TGTGCCTCCGCCGGGACTAGCGAATTTAATGAGCAGTTCTTC	CASAGTSEFNEQFF
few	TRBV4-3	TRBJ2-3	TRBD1	TGCGCCAGCAGCCAAAACCACAGGGGAACAGATACGCAGTATTTT	CASSQNHRGTDTQYF
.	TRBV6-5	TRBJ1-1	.	TGTGCCAGCAGACTAACAAGGAACACTGAAGCTTTCTTT	CASRLTRNTEAFF
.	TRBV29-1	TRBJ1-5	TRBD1	TGCAGCGTGAAGGACAGGGCCGAGGGAAAGCCCCAGCATTTT	CSVKDRAEGKPQHF
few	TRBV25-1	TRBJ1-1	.	TGTGCCAGCATGGGCCTTTCCTACACTGAAGCTTTCTTT	CASMGLSYTEAFF
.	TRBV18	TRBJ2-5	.	TGTGCCAGCTCACCTTTACCGGACAGTCAAGAGACCCAGTACTTC	CASSPLPDSQETQYF
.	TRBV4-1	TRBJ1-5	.	TGCGCCAGCAGCCAAATATCAGGGGGCAATCAGCCCCAGCATTTT	CASSQISGGNQPQHF
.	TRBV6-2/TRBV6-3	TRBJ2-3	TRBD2	TGTGCCAGCAGTCAGACTAGCGGGAGAACAGATACGCAGTATTTT	CASSQTSGRTDTQYF
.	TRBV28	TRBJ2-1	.	TGTGCCAGCAGTTCCCGCCCCCGGGGCTCCTACAATGAGCAGTTCTTC	CASSSRPRGSYNEQFF
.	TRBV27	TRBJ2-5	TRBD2	TGTGCCAGCAGTTCAGGAACGGGACTAGTCTCAGAGACCCAGTACTTC	CASSSGTGLVSETQYF
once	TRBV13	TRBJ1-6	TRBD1	TGTGCCAGCAGCTTAGGGACAGGGTTCGGGAATTCACCCCTCCACTTT	CASSLGTGFGNSPLHF
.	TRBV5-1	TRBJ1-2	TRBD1	TGCGCCAGCAGCTTGGATACGACAGGGGGAAACTATGGCTACACCTTC	CASSLDTTGGNYGYTF